This TCR beta chain is drawn from a study of control samples from healthy donors and cancer patients. Sequencing was performed with immunoSEQ multiplex PCR; in TCRdb, only in-frame clones are kept and a portion is missing. The sample includes about 98,000 clones, around 80% of them seen just once. Germline loops: CDR1 ENHRY, CDR2 SYGVKD. The CDR3 length is 16 residues. V lost 7 bases and J lost 11, with 29 bases in between. Source material: blood. The source is a man between 60 and 75 years old in good health. The chain recombines TRBV10-3 with TRBJ1-1; D perhaps matches TRBD1 (6 bases). The CDR3 region is CAITARPMGQSLRAFF. CDR3 coding DNA: TGTGCCATCACCGCTCGGCCCATGGGACAAAGTCTTAGGGCTTTCTTT.